The present TCR beta chain was sequenced within a study of OX40 agonist ivuxolimab in advanced cancers. General observations from the study: Clonal expansion was seen in CD4+ and CD8+ blood T cells by week 6 at 0.1 to 3.0 mg/kg.

V was clipped by 4 bases and J by 5 bases; unmatched bases: 9. CDR3 length: 15 residues. The V gene's germline CDR1 is MNHEY and CDR2 SMNVEV (reference sequence). This clone was observed a single time. Its antigen is currently unknown. Measured with immunoSEQ multiplex PCR; TCRdb has only the in-frame clones, and not every one. The profile shows around 30,000 clones, 86% of them singletons. The clonotype was recovered from an adult with an advanced solid tumor such as melanoma, head and neck, liver or kidney cancer. The chain has TRBV27 and TRBJ1-1; 8 positions match TRBD1. The sample in question was CD4+ or CD8+ T cells sorted from blood, obtained in a trial of the OX40 agonist ivuxolimab. CDR3 DNA: TGTGCCAGCAGTTCCCCGGACAGGGCGTGGACTGAAGCTTTCTTT. It translates to CASSSPDRAWTEAFF.